The rows below give T cell receptor beta chains drawn from one sample of a study of control samples from healthy donors and cancer patients. The protocol was immunoSEQ multiplex PCR, while the TCRdb copy is restricted to in-frame clones and leaves out a portion. Of around 13,000 clones in the sample, approximately 95% were seen once. Sequencing input: PBMCs. All receptors come from a man in his 70s with head and neck cancer. Each CDR3 is given with its conserved first and last residue. D genes are given only for firm matches. Size values are once, few and many counts, or a class for expanded clones, and some rows have none.

clone_size: -; d_call: -; j_call: TRBJ2-4; v_call: TRBV7-9; cdr3_aa: CASSLGGQNIQYF
clone_size: -; d_call: -; j_call: TRBJ2-7; v_call: TRBV5-4; cdr3_aa: CASSPTGTTYEQYF
clone_size: -; d_call: -; j_call: TRBJ2-5; v_call: TRBV9; cdr3_aa: CASSARIGAETQYF
clone_size: -; d_call: -; j_call: TRBJ1-5; v_call: TRBV5-1; cdr3_aa: CASKAADGQPQHF
clone_size: -; d_call: TRBD1; j_call: TRBJ1-2; v_call: TRBV10-3; cdr3_aa: CAAGQNYGYTF
clone_size: -; d_call: -; j_call: TRBJ1-6; v_call: TRBV4-1; cdr3_aa: CASSQGRGSYSPLHF
clone_size: -; d_call: -; j_call: TRBJ2-7; v_call: TRBV27; cdr3_aa: CASSPYYQGYEQYF
clone_size: -; d_call: -; j_call: TRBJ2-4; v_call: TRBV5-1; cdr3_aa: CASSLAGDIQYF
clone_size: -; d_call: -; j_call: TRBJ2-2; v_call: TRBV10-3; cdr3_aa: CAISEGRARTDYTGELFF
clone_size: -; d_call: TRBD2; j_call: TRBJ2-3; v_call: TRBV28; cdr3_aa: CASDIGGEGTQYF
clone_size: once; d_call: -; j_call: TRBJ1-3; v_call: TRBV7-2; cdr3_aa: CASSPQQGSGNTIYF
clone_size: -; d_call: TRBD2; j_call: TRBJ2-7; v_call: TRBV27; cdr3_aa: CASSLEPGGLVDEQYF
clone_size: -; d_call: -; j_call: TRBJ2-4; v_call: TRBV21-1; cdr3_aa: CAFSQGAIDIQYF
clone_size: -; d_call: TRBD1; j_call: TRBJ1-5; v_call: TRBV30; cdr3_aa: CAWSVFGTGGNQPQHF
clone_size: -; d_call: -; j_call: TRBJ2-1; v_call: TRBV7-3; cdr3_aa: CASSLTRDNREQFF
clone_size: -; d_call: TRBD1; j_call: TRBJ2-2; v_call: TRBV18; cdr3_aa: CASSPFGQGMNTGELFF
clone_size: -; d_call: -; j_call: TRBJ1-2; v_call: TRBV29-1; cdr3_aa: CSVDPRNYGYTF
clone_size: -; d_call: -; j_call: TRBJ2-7; v_call: TRBV3-1/TRBV3-2; cdr3_aa: CASSQEGESHEQYF
clone_size: -; d_call: -; j_call: TRBJ1-2; v_call: TRBV18; cdr3_aa: CASSPGTDGYTF
clone_size: -; d_call: -; j_call: TRBJ1-2; v_call: TRBV27; cdr3_aa: CASSFSPRADYGYTF
clone_size: -; d_call: TRBD2; j_call: TRBJ2-3; v_call: TRBV7-3; cdr3_aa: CASSLTGLAGVGDTQYF
clone_size: -; d_call: -; j_call: TRBJ2-3; v_call: TRBV6-5; cdr3_aa: CASSRGAGTDTQYF
clone_size: few; d_call: -; j_call: TRBJ2-5; v_call: TRBV6-1; cdr3_aa: CASSEAQEHETQYF
clone_size: -; d_call: -; j_call: TRBJ1-6; v_call: TRBV11-3; cdr3_aa: CASSIRPNSPLHF
clone_size: -; d_call: -; j_call: TRBJ1-2; v_call: TRBV5-5; cdr3_aa: CASSFPGDYGYTF
clone_size: once; d_call: -; j_call: TRBJ2-5; v_call: TRBV10-1; cdr3_aa: CARVRAGETQYF
clone_size: -; d_call: TRBD2; j_call: TRBJ2-7; v_call: TRBV11-2; cdr3_aa: CASSLGGRTYEQYF
clone_size: -; d_call: TRBD1; j_call: TRBJ1-3; v_call: TRBV7-6; cdr3_aa: CASSRGQGGSGNTIYF
clone_size: once; d_call: -; j_call: TRBJ2-1; v_call: TRBV27; cdr3_aa: CASSPPGARTNNEQFF
clone_size: once; d_call: TRBD1; j_call: TRBJ1-2; v_call: TRBV5-1; cdr3_aa: CASSLAATGGLGYGYTF
clone_size: -; d_call: -; j_call: TRBJ2-7; v_call: TRBV5-5; cdr3_aa: CASSLFQEQYF
clone_size: -; d_call: TRBD2; j_call: TRBJ2-2; v_call: TRBV5-1; cdr3_aa: CASSHRDSGRGSTGELFF
clone_size: -; d_call: TRBD1; j_call: TRBJ1-5; v_call: TRBV2; cdr3_aa: CASSESKTGYGNQPQHF
clone_size: -; d_call: -; j_call: TRBJ2-2; v_call: TRBV15; cdr3_aa: CATSREQGTGELFF
clone_size: -; d_call: -; j_call: TRBJ1-1; v_call: TRBV10-3; cdr3_aa: CAISDQMNTEAFF
clone_size: -; d_call: -; j_call: TRBJ1-3; v_call: TRBV5-1; cdr3_aa: CASSPDGSGGNTIYF
clone_size: -; d_call: TRBD2; j_call: TRBJ2-3; v_call: TRBV5-6; cdr3_aa: CASSLGGGGLVDTQYF
clone_size: -; d_call: -; j_call: TRBJ2-1; v_call: TRBV5-6; cdr3_aa: CASSLARNTQFF
clone_size: -; d_call: TRBD1; j_call: TRBJ1-4; v_call: TRBV19; cdr3_aa: CASSSEGQGAVGNEKLFF
clone_size: -; d_call: TRBD1; j_call: TRBJ2-7; v_call: TRBV9; cdr3_aa: CASSAQIGTGGNEQYF
clone_size: once; d_call: TRBD1; j_call: TRBJ2-7; v_call: TRBV10-2; cdr3_aa: CASSEQGYEQYF
clone_size: once; d_call: TRBD2; j_call: TRBJ2-1; v_call: TRBV4-1; cdr3_aa: CASSQDSGGAKNEQFF
clone_size: -; d_call: -; j_call: TRBJ1-1; v_call: TRBV5-1; cdr3_aa: CASSLRSGWYTEAFF
clone_size: -; d_call: -; j_call: TRBJ1-2; v_call: TRBV18; cdr3_aa: CASSPTGALLRNTF
clone_size: -; d_call: -; j_call: TRBJ1-2; v_call: TRBV28; cdr3_aa: CASSLRQTNYGYTF
clone_size: -; d_call: -; j_call: TRBJ2-5; v_call: TRBV6-6; cdr3_aa: CASSQRQQETQYF
clone_size: once; d_call: -; j_call: TRBJ2-3; v_call: TRBV11-1; cdr3_aa: CASSLLSSRSTDTQYF
clone_size: -; d_call: -; j_call: TRBJ2-3; v_call: TRBV11-3; cdr3_aa: CASSSGTDTQYF
clone_size: -; d_call: -; j_call: TRBJ1-5; v_call: TRBV6-5; cdr3_aa: CASSYLGGDQPQHF
clone_size: -; d_call: TRBD2; j_call: TRBJ2-5; v_call: TRBV7-2; cdr3_aa: CASSLVAGGPETQYF
clone_size: -; d_call: TRBD1; j_call: TRBJ1-2; v_call: TRBV24-1; cdr3_aa: CATSDGDRRYGYTF